The 4 T cell receptor beta chains listed next were all sequenced from one sample in a study of OX40 agonist ivuxolimab in advanced cancers. Profiling relied on immunoSEQ multiplex PCR, and the TCRdb table lists in-frame clones only, not all of them. The data hold about 61,000 clones, with roughly four fifths observed a single time. The input for sequencing was CD4+ or CD8+ T cells sorted from blood, taken in a trial of the OX40 agonist ivuxolimab. These receptors were obtained from an adult with an advanced solid tumor such as melanoma, head and neck, liver or kidney cancer.

The chain has TRBV27 and TRBJ2-3; 14 bases map to TRBD2. The V gene end was trimmed by 6 bases and the J gene end by 10 bases; junction bases not matched to a gene: 9. This CDR3 is built from 15 residues. CDR1 MNHEY and CDR2 SMNVEV come from the germline V gene (reference sequence). The CDR3 spells CASRHGAGLAGAQYF. In DNA form, the CDR3 reads TGTGCCAGCAGGCACGGGGCGGGACTAGCGGGGGCGCAGTATTTT.

This chain joins TRBV5-4 and TRBJ1-1; TRBD1 is a possible D gene (6 bases). Germline loops: CDR1 SGHNT, CDR2 YYREEE (reference sequence). Trimming pared 7 bases from V and 1 base from J, leaving 11 bases between. The CDR3 contains 13 residues. The chain's CDR3 is CASSVDRNTEAFF. The CDR3 bases are TGTGCCAGCTCCGTGGACAGGAACACTGAAGCTTTCTTT.

The chain combines TRBV15 with TRBJ2-3; D unresolved. The V and J ends lost 7 bases and 1 base respectively, with 6 bases between them. Germline V lookup: CDR1 LNHNV, CDR2 YYDKDF (reference sequence). This CDR3 region has 12 residues. DNA for the CDR3: TGTGCCACCAACTACGGCACAGATACGCAGTATTTT. Protein sequence: CATNYGTDTQYF.

The chain recombines TRBV5-1 with TRBJ2-1; unclear D gene. The CDR3 is 13 amino acids. V was pared by 0 bases and J by 7 bases, with 8 bases between. Germline CDR1 SGHRS, CDR2 YFSETQ. The CDR3 loop reads CASSLAVGNEQFF. Here the CDR3 DNA reads TGCGCCAGCAGCTTGGCCGTCGGGAATGAGCAGTTCTTC.